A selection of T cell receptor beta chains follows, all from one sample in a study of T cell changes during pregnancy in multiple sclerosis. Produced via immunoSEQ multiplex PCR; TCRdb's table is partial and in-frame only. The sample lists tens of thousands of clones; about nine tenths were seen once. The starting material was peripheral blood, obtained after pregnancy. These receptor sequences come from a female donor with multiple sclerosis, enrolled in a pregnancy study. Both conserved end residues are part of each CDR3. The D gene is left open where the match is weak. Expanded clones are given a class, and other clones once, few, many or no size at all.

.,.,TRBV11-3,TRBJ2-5,TGTGCCAGCAGCCCAGGCGGGGACCAAGAGACCCAGTACTTC,CASSPGGDQETQYF
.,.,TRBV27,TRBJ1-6,TGTGCCAGCAAGGGAGGGTCTAATTCACCCCTCCACTTT,CASKGGSNSPLHF
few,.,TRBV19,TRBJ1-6,TGTGCCAGTAGATCAACAGTCTATAATTCACCCCTCCACTTT,CASRSTVYNSPLHF
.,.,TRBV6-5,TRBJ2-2,TGTGCCAGCAGTTACGCAGGGACATCCGGGCTGTTTTTT,CASSYAGTSGLFF
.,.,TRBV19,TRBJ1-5,TGTGCCAGTAGCCACTATAGCAATCAGCCCCAGCATTTT,CASSHYSNQPQHF
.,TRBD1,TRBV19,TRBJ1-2,TGTGCCAGTAGTATCGGCGGGCAGGGGGCAGACTATGGCTACACCTTC,CASSIGGQGADYGYTF
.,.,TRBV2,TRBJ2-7,TGTGCCAGCAGTGATACGGTTACCTACGAGCAGTACTTC,CASSDTVTYEQYF
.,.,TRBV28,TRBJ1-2,TGTGCCAGCAGTTTAGGGCAAGTCTACGGCTACACCTTC,CASSLGQVYGYTF
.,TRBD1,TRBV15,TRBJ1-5,TGTGCCACCAGTCCCGGGACAGGGGAGATTGGCAATCAGCCCCAGCATTTT,CATSPGTGEIGNQPQHF
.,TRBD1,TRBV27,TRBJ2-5,TGTGCCAGCAGTCCCATACACTCGGCAGGGGGCAGCCAGACCCAGTACTTC,CASSPIHSAGGSQTQYF
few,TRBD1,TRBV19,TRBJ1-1,TGTGCCAGTAGTCGCCGGACAGGGAACACTGAAGCTTTCTTT,CASSRRTGNTEAFF
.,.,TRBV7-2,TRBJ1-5,TGTGCCAGCAGCTTACTTGGGGAGGCGAGTCAGCCCCAGCATTTT,CASSLLGEASQPQHF
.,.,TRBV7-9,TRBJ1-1,TGTGCCAGCAGCGCCGGGGGGGTGTTGAACACTGAAGCTTTCTTT,CASSAGGVLNTEAFF
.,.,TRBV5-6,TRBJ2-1,TGTGCCAGCAGCTTAGGGTGGGGGGTGTCCAATGAGCAGTTCTTC,CASSLGWGVSNEQFF
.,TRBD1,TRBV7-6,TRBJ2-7,TGTGCCAGCAGCTCCATTGGACAGGGTAAGTACGAGCAGTACTTC,CASSSIGQGKYEQYF
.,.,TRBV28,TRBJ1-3,TGTGCCAGCAGTTACGACGCCTCGGGGTCTGGAAACACCATATATTTT,CASSYDASGSGNTIYF
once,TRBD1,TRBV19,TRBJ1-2,TGTGCCAGTACCCGGGACAGCCTAAACTATGGCTACACCTTC,CASTRDSLNYGYTF
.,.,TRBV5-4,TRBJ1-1,TGTGCCAGCAGCCCGAGATTGAACACTGAAGCTTTCTTT,CASSPRLNTEAFF
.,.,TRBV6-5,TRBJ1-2,TGTGCCAGCAGTTATAGCGGGAGAAGTTATGGCTACACCTTC,CASSYSGRSYGYTF
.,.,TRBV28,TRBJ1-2,TGTGCCAGCAGTCTACTCAACTATGGCTACACCTTC,CASSLLNYGYTF
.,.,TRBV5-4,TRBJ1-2,TGTGCCAGCAGCAGGGGGGGGCAGGGTGGATATGGCTACACCTTC,CASSRGGQGGYGYTF
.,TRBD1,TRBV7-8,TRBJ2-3,TGTGCCAGCAGGAGGGGGACAGGGGCAAGGGATACGCAGTATTTT,CASRRGTGARDTQYF
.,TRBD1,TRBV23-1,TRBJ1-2,TGCGCCAGCAGTCAATTCAAGGACAGGTTAAGAAACGGCTACACCTTC,CASSQFKDRLRNGYTF
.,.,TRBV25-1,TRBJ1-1,TGTGCCAGCAGTGAATCTAGGCGGGGTAACACTGAAGCTTTCTTT,CASSESRRGNTEAFF
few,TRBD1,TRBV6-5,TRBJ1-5,TGTGCCAGCAGAGGGACAGGGAACCAGCCCCAGCATTTT,CASRGTGNQPQHF
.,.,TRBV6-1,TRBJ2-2,TGTGCCAGCAGCCGACAGGAGACCGGGGAGCTGTTTTTT,CASSRQETGELFF
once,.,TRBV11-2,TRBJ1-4,TGTGCCAGCAGCTTAAGGGGGGGCCGCGGTGAAAAACTGTTTTTT,CASSLRGGRGEKLFF
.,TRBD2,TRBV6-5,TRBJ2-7,TGTGCCAGCAGTTACTCCCTAGCGGATATGTACGAGCAGTACTTC,CASSYSLADMYEQYF
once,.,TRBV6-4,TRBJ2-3,TGTGCCAGCAGTAACAGGGAAGCGGATACGCAGTATTTT,CASSNREADTQYF
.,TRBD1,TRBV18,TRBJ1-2,TGTGCCAGCAATTCCGACAGGGAGTATGGCTACACCTTC,CASNSDREYGYTF
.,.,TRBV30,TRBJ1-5,TGTGCCTGGAGTGTACTAGGGATACAGCCCCAGCATTTT,CAWSVLGIQPQHF
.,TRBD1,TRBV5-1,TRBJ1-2,TGCGCCAGCAGCTTAGGGACAGGGGGCGATGGCTACACCTTC,CASSLGTGGDGYTF
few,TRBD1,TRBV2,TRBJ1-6,TGTGCCAGCAGTGGGGGGACAGGGAATTCACCCCTCCACTTT,CASSGGTGNSPLHF